This T cell receptor beta chain is drawn from a study of PD-1 blockade in mismatch repair-deficient tumors. Study-level background: All were previously treated, progressing patients with about 12 mismatch repair-deficient cancer types. General study points: After pembrolizumab, tumor-resident clones rose rapidly, then generally contracted before radiologic responses.

About this clone itself: Its antigen is not identified.

The CDR3 extends over 15 amino acids. Between the trimmed V and J ends, which lost 0 bases and 2 bases, there was a span of 7 bases. Per the germline V gene, CDR1 is LNHNV and CDR2 is YYDKDF (reference sequence). PCR or immunohistochemistry showed mismatch repair deficiency in every enrolled patient. A few pembrolizumab responders had their TCRs sequenced. Here immunoSEQ multiplex PCR was the method, and the copy in TCRdb shows in-frame clones only, minus some. The data contain about 34,000 clones, less than 90% of them singletons. The receptor comes from an adult with mismatch repair-deficient cancer. The J gene is TRBJ2-2, the V gene TRBV15; no definite D call. The sample consisted of PBMCs, taken less than 7 weeks after starting pembrolizumab. The DNA for the CDR3 is TGTGCCACCAGCAGAGATGGTAGAAACACCGGGGAGCTGTTTTTT. This sequence encodes CATSRDGRNTGELFF.